This TCR beta chain was obtained from a study of T cell changes during pregnancy in multiple sclerosis (dated by TCRdb to the late 2010s). Broadly, across the study: Changes in the T cell repertoire over the course of pregnancy were examined in this study in women with multiple sclerosis.

To prepare the library, the immunoSEQ multiplex PCR assay was applied. The source is immuneACCESS, and TCRdb retained only in-frame sequences with V and J called. Part of the clones is not carried over; for the studies checked, unresolved V genes explain less than half of this, and the remainder is unexplained. The table for this sample lists 35,000 to 45,000 clones; 90% of them were counted only once. The biggest ten clones account for about 4.5% of the sample. The CDR3 contains 14 residues, cysteine and phenylalanine counted. The retained sequence is limited to the CDR3, 42 bases, with the frame set at the first base. At the junction V is shortened by 6 bases and J by 0 bases, with 9 bases in between. Taken from the germline V gene (reference sequence), the CDR1 and CDR2 loops are MNHNY and SVGAGI. On this clone itself: Its target antigen remains unknown. There are no base qualities to consult, and no much larger clone falls within one base.

This receptor was identified in a female donor in good health, enrolled as a control in a pregnancy study. The V gene is TRBV6-6 and the J gene is TRBJ1-5; the D region possibly corresponds to TRBD1 (6 bases align). This specimen consisted of peripheral blood, obtained in the second trimester of pregnancy. The sequence in DNA is TGTGCCAGCAGCTGGACAGATAGCAATCAGCCCCAGCATTTT. This translates into CASSWTDSNQPQHF.